Shown below are 27 T cell receptor beta chains from a single sample sequenced in a study of blood T cells in healthy people across ages. With a J-beta primer mix and a sample-barcoded 5' primer, a second PCR ran 7 to 11 cycles. One entry per CDR3 protein, called by TCRdb with MiXCR from the 5' RACE reads. This sample yields approximately 800,000 distinct CDR3 sequences, of which roughly 40% are seen a single time; 10% to 15% belongs to the top ten. The sample comprised blood. The receptors shown here come from a man aged 18 to 30 in good health.

This clonotype was observed many times. The chain joins TRBV3-1 to TRBJ1-2, with D unclear. This CDR3 has 15 residues. V was trimmed by 3 bases and J by 8 bases, leaving 19 bases between them. Germline V CDR1 and CDR2: LGHDT, YNNKEL (reference sequence). This chain's CDR3 is CASSHYRTRAGGYTF. The CDR3, as DNA: TGTGCCAGCAGCCATTATCGGACGAGGGCGGGAGGCTACACCTTC. Looking up the rest from reference TRBV3-1 and TRBJ1-2 gives the full variable domain: DTAVSQTPKYLVTQMGNDKSIKCEQNLGHDTMYWYKQDSKKFLKIMFSYNNKELIINETVPNRFSPKSPDKAHLNLHINSLELGDSAVYFCASSHYRTRAGGYTFGSGTRLTVV.

This clonotype was seen many times. V is TRBV20-1 and J is TRBJ2-1; 8 nucleotides align to TRBD1. J gave up 5 bases and V 4 bases, and 16 bases lay outside the gene matches. Germline assignment: CDR1 DFQATT and CDR2 SNEGSKA (reference sequence). CDR3 length: 17 residues. CDR3 nucleotides: TGCAGTGCTATGGCGGACAGGGCATTTACCGCAGACAATGAGCAGTTCTTC. Translated: CSAMADRAFTADNEQFF.

The rearrangement uses TRBV12-3 or TRBV12-4 and TRBJ2-7; a possible D gene is TRBD2 (6 bases). V was trimmed by 6 bases and J by 2 bases, leaving 14 bases between them. The CDR3 has 14 amino acids. The CDR3 nucleotides are TGTGCCAGCAGCCCAAGCGGGTCCACCTACGAGCAGTACTTC. It yields the protein CASSPSGSTYEQYF.

As to this clonotype: This may be a read error, as it is one base from a much larger clone. V and J are TRBV29-1 and TRBJ2-7; a possible D gene is TRBD2 (5 bases). The CDR3 covers 14 residues. Trimming left V 2 bases short and J 7 bases short, with 18 bases between. Germline V CDR1 and CDR2: SQVTM, ANQGSEA. The CDR3 loop is CSVELLDSYNEQYF. The DNA for the CDR3 is TGCAGCGTTGAATTGTTGGACTCCTACAATGAGCAGTACTTC.

This chain uses TRBV28 with TRBJ1-5, with a possible D match to TRBD1 (6 bases). The germline gives CDR1 MDHEN, CDR2 SYDVKM. The length of the CDR3 is 16 residues. V lost 3 bases and J 6 bases, leaving 18 bases between the germline ends. CDR3 residues: CASSFLQQGPGQPQHF. The CDR3 DNA is TGTGCCAGCAGTTTCCTTCAACAGGGACCTGGTCAGCCCCAGCATTTT.

The rearrangement uses TRBV19 and TRBJ1-1; TRBD1 agrees at 8 bases. Germline assignment: CDR1 LNHDA and CDR2 SQIVND (reference sequence). Trimming removed 7 bases from V and 4 bases from J; junction bases left unmatched: 14. The CDR3 loop spans 16 amino acids. CDR3 coding DNA: TGTGCCAGTACCAGACAGGGGATAACAGTTCCCACTGAAGCTTTCTTT. This encodes CASTRQGITVPTEAFF.

The chain is built from TRBV7-2 and TRBJ2-1; 10 nucleotides agree with TRBD2. Germline trimming cut 2 bases from V and 0 bases from J; bases unmatched to any gene: 13. Germline V gives CDR1 SGHTA, CDR2 FQGNSA. The CDR3 runs to 20 residues. The CDR3 loop reads CASSLNGVAGGLSSYNEQFF. In DNA form, the CDR3 reads TGTGCCAGCAGCTTAAACGGAGTAGCGGGGGGTCTCAGCTCCTACAATGAGCAGTTCTTC.

V gene TRBV4-3 combines with J gene TRBJ2-6; D call uncertain. This CDR3 contains 18 residues. The germline gives CDR1 LGHNA, CDR2 YSLEER. Trimming cost V 4 bases and J 0 bases, with 16 bases left between them. The CDR3, as DNA: TGCGCCAGCAGCCGCAGTACAGCTCGCGACTCTGGGGCCAACGTCCTGACTTTC. It specifies CASSRSTARDSGANVLTF.

This rearrangement joins TRBV4-3 to TRBJ2-5; D unresolved. The V end was cut by 6 bases, the J end by 1 base, with 15 bases between. The CDR3 is 15 amino acids. Per the germline V gene, CDR1 is LGHNA and CDR2 is YSLEER. The CDR3 protein is CASSPSVRFQETQYF. The CDR3 DNA reads as TGCGCCAGCAGTCCAAGTGTCAGATTCCAAGAGACCCAGTACTTC.

The rearrangement joins TRBV5-5 to TRBJ1-1, with TRBD1 as a possible D gene (6 bases). The V end lost 5 bases, the J end lost 0 bases, and 17 bases lay between the germline ends. Per germline, CDR1 SGHKS and CDR2 YYEKEE (reference sequence). The CDR3 loop spans 16 amino acids. The CDR3 DNA follows: TGTGCCAGCAGTCCTGGCACAGGGCACATGAACACTGAAGCTTTCTTT. Translation: CASSPGTGHMNTEAFF. The entire variable domain, with the rest obtained from reference TRBV5-5 and TRBJ1-1, is as follows: DAGVTQSPTHLIKTRGQQVTLRCSPISGHKSVSWYQQVLGQGPQFIFQYYEKEERGRGNFPDRFSARQFPNYSSELNVNALLLGDSALYLCASSPGTGHMNTEAFFGQGTRLTVV.

The chain has TRBV18 and TRBJ1-2; D is unclear. The CDR3 consists of 12 residues. CDR1 KGHSH and CDR2 LQKENI come from the germline V gene. Trimming took off 8 bases at V and 4 bases at J, with 11 bases between the two ends. Written as DNA, the CDR3 is TGTGCCAGCGCAACGACATTCTATGGCTACACCTTC. Amino acid sequence: CASATTFYGYTF. The full variable domain, rest sourced from reference TRBV18 and TRBJ1-2, is NAGVMQNPRHLVRRRGQEARLRCSPMKGHSHVYWYRQLPEEGLKFMVYLQKENIIDESGMPKERFSAEFPKEGPSILRIQQVVRGDSAAYFCASATTFYGYTFGSGTRLTVV.

This clonotype showed up just once. The chain couples TRBV3-1 to TRBJ2-2; D assignment may be TRBD1 or TRBD2 (5 bases each). The germline V gene has CDR1 LGHDT and CDR2 YNNKEL (reference sequence). The CDR3 length is 14 residues. V shed 5 bases and J shed 4 bases, with 11 bases lying between them. The CDR3 nucleotides are TGTGCCAGCAGCGGTGGGGACGGCACCGGGGAGCTGTTTTTT. Its protein product is CASSGGDGTGELFF. Complete variable domain (other parts from reference TRBV3-1 and TRBJ2-2): DTAVSQTPKYLVTQMGNDKSIKCEQNLGHDTMYWYKQDSKKFLKIMFSYNNKELIINETVPNRFSPKSPDKAHLNLHINSLELGDSAVYFCASSGGDGTGELFFGEGSRLTVL.

This clonotype was seen a few times. The chain combines TRBV5-1 with TRBJ2-3, with a possible D match to TRBD2 (5 bases). The V gene lost 0 bases and the J gene lost 5 bases, with 16 bases spanning the gap. The CDR3 spans 16 residues. Germline lookup yields CDR1 SGHRS and CDR2 YFSETQ. CDR3 amino acids: CASSLAVVSDGDTQYF. CDR3 in DNA: TGCGCCAGCAGCTTGGCCGTGGTTAGCGATGGAGATACGCAGTATTTT.

The chain employs TRBV11-2 and TRBJ2-5; 7 bases agree with TRBD2. The germline V gene has CDR1 SGHAT and CDR2 FQNNGV. There are 17 residues in the CDR3. V trimming: 0 bases; J trimming: 11 bases; junction bases outside the gene matches: 18. The CDR3 here is CASSLEGSGFYGNEQYF. The DNA for the CDR3 is TGTGCCAGCAGCTTAGAGGGTAGCGGGTTTTATGGCAATGAGCAGTACTTC.

V usage is TRBV20-1 and J usage is TRBJ2-5; TRBD2 matches at 11 bases. This CDR3 spans 17 amino acids. Losses at the gene ends were 4 bases for V and 1 base for J; bases not matched to a gene: 11. Germline loops: CDR1 DFQATT, CDR2 SNEGSKA (reference sequence). In DNA, the CDR3 is TGCAGTGCTACAGGGATCCTAGCGGGGGGACCCCAAGAGACCCAGTACTTC. This codes for CSATGILAGGPQETQYF.

J is TRBJ1-2 and V is TRBV2, with unresolved D. This CDR3 contains 14 residues. The ends were cut back, 7 bases at V and 8 bases at J, with 20 bases in the middle. Germline CDR1 and CDR2: SNHLY and FYNNEI. The CDR3 sequence: CASTQGWQIQGYTF. The CDR3 bases are TGTGCCAGCACTCAAGGGTGGCAGATCCAGGGCTACACCTTC.

The sample holds a few counts of this clonotype. V and J are TRBV7-9 and TRBJ2-1; 7 positions match TRBD1. CDR3 length: 16 amino acids. Germline CDR1 SEHNR, CDR2 FQNEAQ (reference sequence). V shed 5 bases, J shed 7 bases, and the junction held 14 bases outside the gene matches. This CDR3 is CASSPPEGAYRNEQFF. CDR3 sequence (DNA): TGTGCCAGCAGCCCCCCTGAGGGGGCCTACCGTAATGAGCAGTTCTTC.

This clonotype was detected only a few times. This chain links TRBV12-3 or TRBV12-4 with TRBJ2-1; 8 positions agree with TRBD2. With 7 bases clipped from V and 5 bases from J, the junction kept 10 bases outside the gene matches. The CDR3 covers 15 residues. CDR3 sequence reads: CASTLSGGTDNEQFF. The DNA for the CDR3 is TGTGCCAGCACCCTCTCGGGGGGGACCGACAATGAGCAGTTCTTC.

This clonotype has a handful of counts. The chain links TRBV3-1 to TRBJ1-2, with 7 bases identical to TRBD1. The ends lost 2 bases at V and 6 bases at J; junction bases unmatched: 9. Looked up from germline, CDR1 is LGHDT and CDR2 is YNNKEL (reference sequence). The length of the CDR3 is 15 residues. CDR3 residues: CASSQPTGREDGYTF. CDR3 DNA: TGTGCCAGCAGCCAACCGACAGGGCGGGAGGATGGCTACACCTTC.

The chain is built from TRBV4-1 and TRBJ2-1; no clear D gene. The closer fit of TRBJ2-7 to the DNA end suggests the J call may be wrong. The germline V gene has CDR1 MGHRA and CDR2 YSYEKL. CDR3 size: 13 residues. This CDR3 is CASSDGRYNEQYF. The CDR3 DNA is TGCGCCAGCAGCGACGGACGGTACAATGAGCAGTACTTC.

The chain is built from TRBV18 and TRBJ2-1; D not certain. The J call may be mistaken, given a closer DNA end match to TRBJ2-7. CDR3 length equals 17 residues. Germline CDR1 KGHSH, CDR2 LQKENI. CDR3 coding DNA: TGTGCCAGCTCACCACCGCAGTATAGTAGATCAGACAATGAGCAGTACTTC. Its protein product is CASSPPQYSRSDNEQYF.

This clonotype was recorded at least ten times. The V gene is TRBV6-6, the J gene TRBJ2-4; D is possibly TRBD1 or TRBD2 (6 bases each). Per germline, CDR1 MNHNY and CDR2 SVGAGI (reference sequence). CDR3 size: 14 residues. Between the trimmed V and J ends, which lost 10 bases and 2 bases, there was a span of 15 bases. CDR3 sequence (DNA): TGTGCCACCGAAGGAGGGGGGTCCAAAAACATTCAGTACTTC. Amino acids: CATEGGGSKNIQYF.

The gene calls are TRBV2 and TRBJ2-1; no definite D call. Germline V lookup: CDR1 SNHLY, CDR2 FYNNEI. The CDR3 totals 17 residues. Trimming stripped 6 bases from V and 8 bases from J, with 26 bases between. In nucleotides, the CDR3 is TGTGCCAGCAGGCCGACCACCGGACGAGCGAATGGTGATGAGCAGTTCTTC. It yields the protein CASRPTTGRANGDEQFF.

The rearrangement joins TRBV13 to TRBJ2-1; 8 nucleotides match TRBD1. Trimming at V came to 5 bases and at J to 3 bases, leaving 6 bases not matched to a gene. The CDR3 is 15 amino acids. Germline-derived CDR1 and CDR2 are PRHDT and FYEKMQ (reference sequence). This chain's CDR3 is CASSMTGDRYNEQFF. The DNA for the CDR3 is TGTGCCAGCAGCATGACAGGGGATCGCTACAATGAGCAGTTCTTC.

CDR3 sequence (DNA): TGTGCCAGCAGTTCGATTGTAAGGGCAGATACGCAGTATTTT. Translating gives CASSSIVRADTQYF. This sequence joins TRBV12-3 or TRBV12-4 and TRBJ2-3; D unclear. Trimming shortened V by 4 bases and J by 4 bases, and 12 bases separated the two germline ends. This CDR3 region has 14 residues.

This clonotype was seen more than once but under ten times. The chain uses TRBV27 and TRBJ2-3; tentative D call: TRBD2 (6 bases). The CDR3 spans 15 residues. Trimming left V 6 bases short and J 6 bases short, with 19 bases between. Germline V gene lookup returns CDR1 MNHEY and CDR2 SMNVEV (reference sequence). CDR3 in DNA: TGTGCCAGCAGCGGTCCGGGAGCCAATTCGGATACGCAGTATTTT. Its protein is CASSGPGANSDTQYF.

The V call is TRBV3-1, the J call TRBJ1-1, with 8 positions matching TRBD1. CDR1 and CDR2 from the germline V gene are LGHDT and YNNKEL (reference sequence). CDR3 length: 14 residues. J was trimmed by 4 bases and V by 4 bases; bases with no gene match: 5. The CDR3 DNA reads TGTGCCAGCAGCCTCCGACAGGGGACCACTGAAGCTTTCTTT. This codes for CASSLRQGTTEAFF.